This T cell receptor beta chain was observed in a study of T cell repertoires in cytomegalovirus infection. Study details: CMV infection together with matching HLA type was indicated by public TCR beta signatures. The study's findings and limits: What dominated the ex vivo response were HLA-C-restricted CMV-specific TCR beta clonotypes. Summed frequency of public TCR beta families distinguished CMV carriers with the relevant HLA.

The CDR3 loop spans 13 amino acids. From germline, CDR1 is MNHEY and CDR2 SVGAGI. V shed 5 bases, J shed 12 bases, and the junction held 10 bases outside the gene matches. One entry per CDR3 protein results from TCRdb running MiXCR on the reads. The table has 200,000 or so distinct CDR3 sequences, 28% seen once; the top ten hold around 29%. For this clonotype: The antigen is undetermined.

J is TRBJ1-1 and V is TRBV6-5, with 9 bases that match TRBD1. Sequences were obtained from PBMCs. This sequence originates from a human donor in good health (CMV status not recorded). Some clones in this sample may be carry-over from other donors' samples. CDR3 DNA: TGTGCCAGCAGTGGGGACAGGGCCAAAGGGACTTTCTTT. It translates to CASSGDRAKGTFF.